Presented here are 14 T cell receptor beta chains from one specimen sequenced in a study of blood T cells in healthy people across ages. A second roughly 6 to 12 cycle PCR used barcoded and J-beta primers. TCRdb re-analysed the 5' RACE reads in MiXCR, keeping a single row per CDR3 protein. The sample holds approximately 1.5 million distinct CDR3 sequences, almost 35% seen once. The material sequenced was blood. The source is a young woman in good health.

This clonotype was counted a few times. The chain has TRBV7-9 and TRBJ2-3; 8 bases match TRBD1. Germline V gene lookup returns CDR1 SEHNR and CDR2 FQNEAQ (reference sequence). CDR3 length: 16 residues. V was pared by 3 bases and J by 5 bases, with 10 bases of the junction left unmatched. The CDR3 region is CASSFPRGLSGDTQYF. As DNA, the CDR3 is TGTGCCAGCAGCTTCCCCAGGGGGCTAAGTGGAGATACGCAGTATTTT.

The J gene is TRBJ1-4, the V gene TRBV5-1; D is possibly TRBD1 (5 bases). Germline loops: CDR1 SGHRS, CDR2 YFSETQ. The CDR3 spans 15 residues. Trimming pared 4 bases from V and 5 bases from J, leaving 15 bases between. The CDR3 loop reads CASSLEGLLNEKLFF. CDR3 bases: TGCGCCAGCAGCCTGGAGGGACTGCTCAATGAAAAACTGTTTTTT.

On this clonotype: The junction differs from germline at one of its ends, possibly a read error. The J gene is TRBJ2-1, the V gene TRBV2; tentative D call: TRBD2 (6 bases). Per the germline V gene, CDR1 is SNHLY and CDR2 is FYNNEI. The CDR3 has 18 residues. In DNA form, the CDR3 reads TGTGCCGGCAGTGAATTGGATTCGCGGGAAACCTCCTACAATGAGCAGTTCTTC. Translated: CAGSELDSRETSYNEQFF.

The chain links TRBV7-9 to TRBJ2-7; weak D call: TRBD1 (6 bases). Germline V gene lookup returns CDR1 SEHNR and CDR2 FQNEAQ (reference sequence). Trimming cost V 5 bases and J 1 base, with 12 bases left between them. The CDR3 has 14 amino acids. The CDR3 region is CASSPWTESYEQYF. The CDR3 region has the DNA TGTGCCAGCAGCCCATGGACAGAGTCCTACGAGCAGTACTTC.

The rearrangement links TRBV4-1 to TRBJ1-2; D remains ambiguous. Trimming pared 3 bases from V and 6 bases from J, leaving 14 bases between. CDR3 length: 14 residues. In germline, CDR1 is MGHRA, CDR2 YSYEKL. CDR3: CASSHLGPQDGYTF. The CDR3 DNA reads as TGCGCCAGCAGCCACCTCGGACCTCAAGATGGCTACACCTTC.

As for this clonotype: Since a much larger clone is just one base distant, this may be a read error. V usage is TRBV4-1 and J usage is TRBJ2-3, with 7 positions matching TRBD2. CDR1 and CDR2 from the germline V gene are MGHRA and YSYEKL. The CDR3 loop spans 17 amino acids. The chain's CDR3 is CACSRSGTITSTDTQYF. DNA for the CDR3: TGCGCCTGCAGCCGATCCGGGACTATCACTAGCACAGATACGCAGTATTTT.

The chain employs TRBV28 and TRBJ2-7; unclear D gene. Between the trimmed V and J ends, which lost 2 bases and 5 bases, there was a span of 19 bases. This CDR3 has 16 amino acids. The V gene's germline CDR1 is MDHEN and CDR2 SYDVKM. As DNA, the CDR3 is TGTGCCAGCAGTTTAGTAGGGCCCCTGGCCATCCACGAGCAGTACTTC. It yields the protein CASSLVGPLAIHEQYF.

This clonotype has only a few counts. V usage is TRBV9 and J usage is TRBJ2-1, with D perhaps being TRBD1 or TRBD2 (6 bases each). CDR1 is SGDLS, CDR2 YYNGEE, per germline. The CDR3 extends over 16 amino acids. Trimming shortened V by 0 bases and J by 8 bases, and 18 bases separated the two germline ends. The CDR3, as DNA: TGTGCCAGCAGCGTAGAAGGGGGACTGGCACAGCATGAGCAGTTCTTC. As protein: CASSVEGGLAQHEQFF.

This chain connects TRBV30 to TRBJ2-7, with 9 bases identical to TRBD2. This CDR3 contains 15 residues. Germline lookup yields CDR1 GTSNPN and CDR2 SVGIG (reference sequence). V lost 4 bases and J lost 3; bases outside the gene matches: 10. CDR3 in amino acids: CAWTPKRGVIYEQYF. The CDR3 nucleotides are TGTGCCTGGACCCCCAAGCGGGGGGTCATCTACGAGCAGTACTTC.

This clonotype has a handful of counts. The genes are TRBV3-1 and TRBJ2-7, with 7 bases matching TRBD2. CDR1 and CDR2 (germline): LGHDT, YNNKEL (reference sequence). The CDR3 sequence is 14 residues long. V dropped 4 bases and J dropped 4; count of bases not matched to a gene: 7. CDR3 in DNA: TGTGCCAGCAGCCGTAGCCGGGACTATTACGAGCAGTACTTC. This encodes CASSRSRDYYEQYF.

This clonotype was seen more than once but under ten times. The CDR3 DNA is TGCGCCAGCAGCCAGCCTAGCGCATCCTACAATGAGCAGTTCTTC. Residues: CASSQPSASYNEQFF. This chain links TRBV4-1 with TRBJ2-1; a possible D gene is TRBD2 (6 bases). In germline, CDR1 is MGHRA, CDR2 YSYEKL. The CDR3 has 15 residues. Trimming pared 3 bases from V and 1 base from J, leaving 10 bases between.

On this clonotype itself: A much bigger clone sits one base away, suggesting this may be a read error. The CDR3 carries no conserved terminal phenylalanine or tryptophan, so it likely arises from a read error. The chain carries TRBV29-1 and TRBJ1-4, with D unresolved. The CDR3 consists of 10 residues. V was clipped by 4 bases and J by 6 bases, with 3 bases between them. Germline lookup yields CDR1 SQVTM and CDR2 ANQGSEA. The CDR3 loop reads CSVADEKLFS. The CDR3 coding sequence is TGCAGCGTTGCCGATGAAAAACTGTTTTCT.

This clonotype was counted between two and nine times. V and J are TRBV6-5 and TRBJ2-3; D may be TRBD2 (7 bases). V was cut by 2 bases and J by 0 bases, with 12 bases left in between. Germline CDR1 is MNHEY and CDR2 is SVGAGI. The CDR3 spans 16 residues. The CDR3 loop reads CASSYRGGASTDTQYF. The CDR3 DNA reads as TGTGCCAGCAGTTACAGAGGGGGGGCTAGCACAGATACGCAGTATTTT.

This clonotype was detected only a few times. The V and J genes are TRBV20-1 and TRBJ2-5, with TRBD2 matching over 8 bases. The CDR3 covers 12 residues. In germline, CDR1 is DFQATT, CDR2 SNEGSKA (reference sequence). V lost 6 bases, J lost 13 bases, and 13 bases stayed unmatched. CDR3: CSANEGVAGPYF. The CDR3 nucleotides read TGCAGTGCCAACGAGGGAGTAGCGGGACCGTACTTC.